This TCR beta chain was captured in a study of blood T cell repertoires in COVID-19. Libraries were prepared by immunoSEQ multiplex PCR; TCRdb keeps only in-frame clonotypes and omits some of them. This table has about 400,000 clones, 88% appearing once. Per germline, CDR1 SGDLS and CDR2 YYNGEE. The CDR3 spans 12 residues. V dropped 3 bases and J dropped 10 bases, with 10 bases sitting between them. This clonotype was obtained from a woman in her thirties or forties with acute COVID-19. The rearrangement links TRBV9 to TRBJ1-4; D possibly corresponds to TRBD1 (5 bases). Source material: PBMCs or T cells enriched from blood (not recorded which). The CDR3 DNA follows: TGTGCCAGCAGCGGGAGGGACCTAAAACTGTTTTTT. Translated: CASSGRDLKLFF.